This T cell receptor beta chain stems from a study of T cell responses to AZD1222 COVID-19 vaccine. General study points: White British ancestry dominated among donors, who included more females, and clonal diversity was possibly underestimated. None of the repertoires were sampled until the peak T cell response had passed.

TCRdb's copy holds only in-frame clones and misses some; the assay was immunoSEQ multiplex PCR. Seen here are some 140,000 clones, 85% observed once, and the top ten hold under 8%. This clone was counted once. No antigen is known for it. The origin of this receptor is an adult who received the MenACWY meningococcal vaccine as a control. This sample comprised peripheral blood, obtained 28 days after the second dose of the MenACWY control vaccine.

CDR3: CASHRDSNQPQHF. DNA of the CDR3: TGTGCCAGCCACAGGGATAGCAATCAGCCCCAGCATTTT. The chain links TRBV6-5 to TRBJ1-5; D is perhaps TRBD1 (6 bases). The CDR3 sequence is 13 residues long. The germline CDR1 and CDR2 sequences are MNHEY and SVGAGI. V was trimmed by 8 bases and J by 0 bases, leaving 8 bases between them.